This record concerns one T cell receptor (beta chain) sequence. Its specificity is unknown. These data belong to a study of T cell responses to AZD1222 COVID-19 vaccine. TCRdb keeps only in-frame clones here, not all; method: immunoSEQ multiplex PCR. The sample yields 95,000 to 120,000 clones, around 83% seen once. V dropped 6 bases and J dropped 4; count of bases not matched to a gene: 1. The CDR3 totals 13 residues. Germline V lookup: CDR1 MNHEY, CDR2 SVGAGI. Regarding the study as a whole: Females outnumbered males among donors, who were mostly white British; clonal diversity was possibly underestimated. Within unmutated variant regions lay the reported targets of nearly half of spike-specific TCRs. The study sampled repertoires only after the peak T cell response. Two AZD1222 administrations were followed by greater Spike-specific TCR breadth and depth.

This material consisted of peripheral blood, taken on day 0 of AZD1222 vaccination. This TCR derives from an adult in good health. This chain joins TRBV6-5 and TRBJ2-2; 8 bases agree with TRBD2. The CDR3 DNA is TGTGCCAGCAGACTAGCGGCCACCGGGGAGCTGTTTTTT. As protein: CASRLAATGELFF.